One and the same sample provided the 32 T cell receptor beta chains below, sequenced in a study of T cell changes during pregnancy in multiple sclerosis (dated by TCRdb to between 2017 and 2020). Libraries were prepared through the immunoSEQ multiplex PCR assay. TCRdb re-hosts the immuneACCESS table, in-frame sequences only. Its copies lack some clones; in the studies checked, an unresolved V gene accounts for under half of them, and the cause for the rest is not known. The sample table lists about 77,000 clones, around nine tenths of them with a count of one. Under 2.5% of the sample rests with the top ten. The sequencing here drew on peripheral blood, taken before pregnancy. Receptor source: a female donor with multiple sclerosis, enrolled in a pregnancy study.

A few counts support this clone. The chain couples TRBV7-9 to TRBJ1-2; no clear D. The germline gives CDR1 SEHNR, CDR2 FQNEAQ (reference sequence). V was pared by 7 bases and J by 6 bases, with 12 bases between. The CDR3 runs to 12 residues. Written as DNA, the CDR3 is TGTGCCAGCACCTGGAGAGGGAATGGCTACACCTTC. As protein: CASTWRGNGYTF.

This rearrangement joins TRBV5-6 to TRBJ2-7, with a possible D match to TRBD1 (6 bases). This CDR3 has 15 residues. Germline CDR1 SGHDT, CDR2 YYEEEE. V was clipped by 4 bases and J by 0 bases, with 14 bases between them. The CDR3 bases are TGTGCCAGCAGCCCGTCGCAGGGGCGCTCCTACGAGCAGTACTTC. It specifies CASSPSQGRSYEQYF.

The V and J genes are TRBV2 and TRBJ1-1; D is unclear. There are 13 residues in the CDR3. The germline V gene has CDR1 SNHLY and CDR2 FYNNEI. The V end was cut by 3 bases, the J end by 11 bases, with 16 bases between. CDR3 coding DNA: TGTGCCAGCAGTGAGGCAGATGGCATGTGGGCTTTCTTT. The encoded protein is CASSEADGMWAFF.

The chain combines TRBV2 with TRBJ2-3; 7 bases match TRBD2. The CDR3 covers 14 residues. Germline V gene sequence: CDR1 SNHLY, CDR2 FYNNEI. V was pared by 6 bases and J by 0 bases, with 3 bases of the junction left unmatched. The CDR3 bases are TGTGCCAGCAGGGGGCGGGGGAGCACAGATACGCAGTATTTT. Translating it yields CASRGRGSTDTQYF.

Here the CDR3 DNA reads TGTGCCAGCATTGCGGGGACCAACACCGGGGAGCTGTTTTTT. Amino acid sequence: CASIAGTNTGELFF. The rearrangement joins TRBV6-1 to TRBJ2-2, with D tentatively TRBD2 (6 bases). Germline V lookup: CDR1 MNHNS, CDR2 SASEGT. This CDR3 comprises 14 residues. Trimming pared 7 bases from V and 2 bases from J, leaving 11 bases between.

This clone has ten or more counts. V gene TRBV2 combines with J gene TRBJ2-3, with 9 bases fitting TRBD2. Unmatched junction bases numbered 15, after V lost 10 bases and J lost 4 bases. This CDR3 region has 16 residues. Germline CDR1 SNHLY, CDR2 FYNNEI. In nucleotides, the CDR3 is TGTGCCACCCCCCTAAATCCCAGCGGGGGGTCAGATACGCAGTATTTT. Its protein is CATPLNPSGGSDTQYF.

CDR3 in amino acids: CASSSGQGGTYEQYF. CDR3 nucleotides: TGCGCCAGCAGCTCAGGACAGGGGGGAACCTACGAGCAGTACTTC. This chain links TRBV5-1 with TRBJ2-7; 10 nucleotides line up with TRBD1. Per germline, CDR1 SGHRS and CDR2 YFSETQ. Unmatched junction bases numbered 5, after V lost 3 bases and J lost 2 bases. The CDR3 contains 15 residues.

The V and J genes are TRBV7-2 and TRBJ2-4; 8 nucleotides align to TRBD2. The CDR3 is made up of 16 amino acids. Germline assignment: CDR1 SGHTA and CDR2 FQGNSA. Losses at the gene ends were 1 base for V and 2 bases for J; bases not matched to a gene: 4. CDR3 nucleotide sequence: TGTGCCAGCAGCTTAGAGCGGGGGTTAACCAAAAACATTCAGTACTTC. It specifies CASSLERGLTKNIQYF.

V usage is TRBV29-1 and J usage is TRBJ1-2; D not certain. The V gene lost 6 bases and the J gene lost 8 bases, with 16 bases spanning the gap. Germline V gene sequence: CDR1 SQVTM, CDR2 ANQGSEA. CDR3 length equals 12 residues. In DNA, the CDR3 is TGCAGCGTCACCCGGGGTTCGTGGGGCTACACCTTC. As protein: CSVTRGSWGYTF.

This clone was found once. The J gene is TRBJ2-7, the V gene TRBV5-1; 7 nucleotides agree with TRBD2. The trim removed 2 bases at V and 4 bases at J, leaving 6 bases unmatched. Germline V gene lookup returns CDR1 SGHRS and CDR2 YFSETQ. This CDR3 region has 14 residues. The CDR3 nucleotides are TGCGCCAGCAGCTTCGCGGGGGATCAATACGAGCAGTACTTC. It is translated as CASSFAGDQYEQYF.

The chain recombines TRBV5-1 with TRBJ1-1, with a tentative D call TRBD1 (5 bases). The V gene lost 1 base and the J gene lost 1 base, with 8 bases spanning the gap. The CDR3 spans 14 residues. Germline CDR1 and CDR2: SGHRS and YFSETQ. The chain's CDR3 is CASSLWGENTEAFF. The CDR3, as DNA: TGCGCCAGCAGCTTGTGGGGGGAGAACACTGAAGCTTTCTTT.

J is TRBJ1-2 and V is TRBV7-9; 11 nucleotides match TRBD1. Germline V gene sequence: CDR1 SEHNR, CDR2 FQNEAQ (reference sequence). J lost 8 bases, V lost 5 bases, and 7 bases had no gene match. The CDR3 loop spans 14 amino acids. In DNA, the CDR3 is TGTGCCAGCAGCCTCGGACAGGGGGCTTACGGCTACACCTTC. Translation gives CASSLGQGAYGYTF.

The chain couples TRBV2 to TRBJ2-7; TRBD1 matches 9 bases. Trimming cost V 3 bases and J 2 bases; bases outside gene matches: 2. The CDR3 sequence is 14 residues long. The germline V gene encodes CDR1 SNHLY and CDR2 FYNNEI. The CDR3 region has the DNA TGTGCCAGCAGTGAGACAGGGGGTCCCTACGAGCAGTACTTC. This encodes CASSETGGPYEQYF.

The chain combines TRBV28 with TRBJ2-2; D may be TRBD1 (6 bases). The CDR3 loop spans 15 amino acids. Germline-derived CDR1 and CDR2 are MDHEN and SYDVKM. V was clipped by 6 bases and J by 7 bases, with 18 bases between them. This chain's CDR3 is CASSSDRYSIGELFF. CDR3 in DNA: TGTGCCAGCAGCTCCGACAGGTATAGCATCGGGGAGCTGTTTTTT.

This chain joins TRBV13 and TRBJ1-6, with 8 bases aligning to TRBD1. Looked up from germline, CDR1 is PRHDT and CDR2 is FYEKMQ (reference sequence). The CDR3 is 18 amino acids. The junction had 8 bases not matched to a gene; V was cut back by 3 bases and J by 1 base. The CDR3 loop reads CASSFFVRGPSYNSPLHF. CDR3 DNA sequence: TGTGCCAGCAGCTTCTTTGTCAGGGGGCCTTCCTATAATTCACCCCTCCACTTT.

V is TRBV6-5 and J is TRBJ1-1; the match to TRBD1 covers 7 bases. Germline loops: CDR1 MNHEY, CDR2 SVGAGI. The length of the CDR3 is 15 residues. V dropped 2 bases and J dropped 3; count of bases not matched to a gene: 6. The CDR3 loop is CASSYRDSRDTEAFF. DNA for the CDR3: TGTGCCAGCAGTTACCGGGACAGCCGTGACACTGAAGCTTTCTTT.

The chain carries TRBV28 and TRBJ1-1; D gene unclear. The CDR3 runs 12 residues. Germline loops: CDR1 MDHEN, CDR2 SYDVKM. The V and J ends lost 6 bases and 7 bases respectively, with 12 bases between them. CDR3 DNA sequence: TGTGCCAGCAGACGCCGGGAAAATGAAGCTTTCTTT. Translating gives CASRRRENEAFF.

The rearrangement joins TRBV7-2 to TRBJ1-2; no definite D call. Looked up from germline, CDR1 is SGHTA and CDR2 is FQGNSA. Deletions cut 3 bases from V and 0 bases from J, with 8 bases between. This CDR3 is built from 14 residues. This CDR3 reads CASSFLGPNYGYTF. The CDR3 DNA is TGTGCCAGCAGCTTTTTGGGCCCTAACTATGGCTACACCTTC.

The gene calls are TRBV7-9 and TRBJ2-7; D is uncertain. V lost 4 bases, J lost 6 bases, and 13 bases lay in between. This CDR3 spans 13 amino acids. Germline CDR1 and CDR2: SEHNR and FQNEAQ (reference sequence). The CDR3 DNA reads TGTGCCAGCAGCTCTCCGATGTTCGGCGAGCAGTACTTC. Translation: CASSSPMFGEQYF.

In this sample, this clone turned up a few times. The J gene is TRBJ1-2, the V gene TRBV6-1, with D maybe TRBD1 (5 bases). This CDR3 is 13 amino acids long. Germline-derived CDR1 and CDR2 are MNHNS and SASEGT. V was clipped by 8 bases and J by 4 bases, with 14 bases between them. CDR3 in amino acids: CASRLGTSYGYTF. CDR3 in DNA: TGTGCCAGCCGCCTTGGGACTAGCTATGGCTACACCTTC.

The CDR3 DNA reads as TGTGCCAGCAGTGAGGAGGGGGCAAAGCTTAATTCACCCCTCCACTTT. Translated: CASSEEGAKLNSPLHF. The chain couples TRBV2 to TRBJ1-6; the match to TRBD1 covers 7 bases. In germline, CDR1 is SNHLY, CDR2 FYNNEI. The trim removed 3 bases at V and 6 bases at J, leaving 8 bases unmatched. The CDR3 is 16 amino acids.

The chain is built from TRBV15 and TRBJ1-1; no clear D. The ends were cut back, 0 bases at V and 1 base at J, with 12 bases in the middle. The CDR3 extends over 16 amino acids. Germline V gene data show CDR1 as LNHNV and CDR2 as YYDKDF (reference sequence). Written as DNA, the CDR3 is TGTGCCACCAGCAGAGATCAATTCAGATCGAACACTGAAGCTTTCTTT. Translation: CATSRDQFRSNTEAFF.

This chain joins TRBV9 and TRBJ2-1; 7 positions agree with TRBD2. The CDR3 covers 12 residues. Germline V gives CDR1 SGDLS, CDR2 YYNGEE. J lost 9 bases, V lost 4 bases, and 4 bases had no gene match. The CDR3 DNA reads TGTGCCAGCAGCCATCGGGGGGTTGAGCAGTTCTTC. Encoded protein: CASSHRGVEQFF.

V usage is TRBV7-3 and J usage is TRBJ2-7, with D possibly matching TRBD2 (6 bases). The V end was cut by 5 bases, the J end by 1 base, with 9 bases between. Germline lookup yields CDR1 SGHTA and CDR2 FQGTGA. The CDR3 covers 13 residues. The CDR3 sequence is CASSSGPSYEQYF. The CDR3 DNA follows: TGTGCCAGCAGCAGCGGGCCGTCCTACGAGCAGTACTTC.

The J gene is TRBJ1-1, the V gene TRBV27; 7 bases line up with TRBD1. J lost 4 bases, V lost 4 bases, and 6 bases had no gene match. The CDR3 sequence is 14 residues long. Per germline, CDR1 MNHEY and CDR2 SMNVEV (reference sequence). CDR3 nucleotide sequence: TGTGCCAGCAGTTCGGCAGGGGGAGGCACTGAAGCTTTCTTT. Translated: CASSSAGGGTEAFF.

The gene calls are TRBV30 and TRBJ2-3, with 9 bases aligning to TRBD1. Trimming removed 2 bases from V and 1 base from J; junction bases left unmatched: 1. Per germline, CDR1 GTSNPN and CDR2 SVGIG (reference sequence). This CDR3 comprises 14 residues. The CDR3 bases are TGTGCCTGGAGTAGGACAGGGGGCACAGATACGCAGTATTTT. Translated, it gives CAWSRTGGTDTQYF.

The CDR3 is CASSVGLTGPNYGYTF. As DNA, the CDR3 is TGTGCCAGCAGCGTAGGACTAACCGGACCCAACTATGGCTACACCTTC. The V call is TRBV9, the J call TRBJ1-2; unclear D gene. Trimming stripped 0 bases from V and 2 bases from J, with 14 bases between. This CDR3 spans 16 amino acids. Per germline, CDR1 SGDLS and CDR2 YYNGEE. Drawing the rest from reference TRBV9 and TRBJ1-2, the complete variable domain is DSGVTQTPKHLITATGQRVTLRCSPRSGDLSVYWYQQSLDQGLQFLIQYYNGEERAKGNILERFSAQQFPDLHSELNLSSLELGDSALYFCASSVGLTGPNYGYTFGSGTRLTVV.

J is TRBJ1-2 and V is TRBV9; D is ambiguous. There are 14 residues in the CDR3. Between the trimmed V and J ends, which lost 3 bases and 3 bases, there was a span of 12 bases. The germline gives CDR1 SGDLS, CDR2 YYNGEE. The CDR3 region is CASSGQGADYGYTF. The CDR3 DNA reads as TGTGCCAGCAGCGGACAAGGAGCGGACTATGGCTACACCTTC.

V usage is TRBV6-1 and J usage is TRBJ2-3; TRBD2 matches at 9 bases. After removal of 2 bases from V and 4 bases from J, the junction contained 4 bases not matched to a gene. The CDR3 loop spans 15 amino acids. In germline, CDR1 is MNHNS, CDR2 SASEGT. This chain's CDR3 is CASSELAGSADTQYF. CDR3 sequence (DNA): TGTGCCAGCAGTGAACTAGCGGGGTCCGCAGATACGCAGTATTTT.

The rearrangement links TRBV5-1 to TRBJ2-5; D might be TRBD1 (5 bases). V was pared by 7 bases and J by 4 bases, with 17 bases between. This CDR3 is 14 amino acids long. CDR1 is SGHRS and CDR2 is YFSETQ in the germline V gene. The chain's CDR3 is CASSQGTTGETQYF. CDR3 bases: TGCGCCAGCTCCCAGGGCACTACCGGAGAGACCCAGTACTTC.

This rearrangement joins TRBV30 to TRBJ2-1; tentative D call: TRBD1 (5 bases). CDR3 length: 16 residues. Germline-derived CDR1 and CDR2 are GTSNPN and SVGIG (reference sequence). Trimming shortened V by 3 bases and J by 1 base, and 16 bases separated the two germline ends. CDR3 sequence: CAWRQKRGRSYNEQFF. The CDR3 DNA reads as TGTGCCTGGAGACAAAAAAGGGGTCGGTCCTACAATGAGCAGTTCTTC.

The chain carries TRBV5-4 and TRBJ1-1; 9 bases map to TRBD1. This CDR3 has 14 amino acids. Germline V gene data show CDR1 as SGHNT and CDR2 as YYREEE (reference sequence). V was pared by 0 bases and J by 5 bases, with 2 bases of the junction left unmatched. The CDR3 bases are TGTGCCAGCAGCTTGGGGACAGGGGAAACTGAAGCTTTCTTT. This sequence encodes CASSLGTGETEAFF. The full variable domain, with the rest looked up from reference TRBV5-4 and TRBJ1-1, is ETGVTQSPTHLIKTRGQQVTLRCSSQSGHNTVSWYQQALGQGPQFIFQYYREEENGRGNFPPRFSGLQFPNYSSELNVNALELDDSALYLCASSLGTGETEAFFGQGTRLTVV.